This TCR beta chain was documented in a study of blood T cell repertoires in COVID-19. Across the whole study: Sites across the United States, Italy and Spain contributed samples from acute and convalescent COVID-19. The cDNA or gDNA used as material had been derived from T cells, B-cell-depleted T cells, or PBMCs.

Unmatched junction bases numbered 9, after V lost 7 bases and J lost 6 bases. The CDR3 contains 14 residues. CDR1 and CDR2 from the germline V gene are MNHNY and SVGAGI (reference sequence). In the authors' workflow: Amplifying reference gene primers gave estimates of nucleated cell counts. Here immunoSEQ multiplex PCR was the method, and the copy in TCRdb shows in-frame clones only, minus some. The DNA was the basis for D and trimming; V, J and clone size are from that table. The sample has more than 85,000 clones, roughly 83% seen once; the top ten hold 17%. The clonotype comes from a woman in her sixties with acute or convalescent COVID-19. The V gene is TRBV6-6, the J gene TRBJ2-1; TRBD1 agrees at 7 bases. Specimen: peripheral blood. CDR3 sequence: CASTGQQLSNEQFF. In DNA, the CDR3 is TGTGCCAGCACGGGACAGCAACTCTCCAATGAGCAGTTCTTC.